This passage covers 17 T cell receptor beta chains from one sample sequenced in a study of CD8+CD57+ T cells in acquired aplastic anemia. According to the study, genomic DNA was the template for TCR beta VDJ and CDR3 profiling. TCRdb used MiXCR to reprocess the reads, holding one entry per CDR3 protein. The table has approximately 260,000 distinct CDR3 sequences, roughly 82% seen once; the top ten hold about two fifths. Patients picked for sequencing had shown CD8+CD57+ cell expansion detected by flow cytometry. The sample consisted of sorted CD4+, CD8+, or CD8+CD57+ T cells (not recorded which) from PBMCs. Receptor source: a human donor with aplastic anemia.

This clonotype has just one count. Germline is not matched at one junction end, which may reflect a read error. The chain links TRBV9 to TRBJ2-1; D unresolved. Germline V lookup: CDR1 SGDLS, CDR2 YYNGEE. The CDR3 has 12 residues. CDR3 amino acids: CASGGWAGEQLF. The CDR3 DNA reads as TGTGCCAGCGGCGGATGGGCCGGTGAGCAGCTCTTC.

Only one count was recorded for this clonotype. The CDR3 does not close with the conserved phenylalanine or tryptophan, likely indicating a read error. The DNA is left out, because the CDR3 cannot be placed on it with certainty; the CDR3 is given as TCRdb lists it. The V and J genes are TRBV2 and TRBJ2-6; the table's D call of TRBD2 was not tested on the DNA. The CDR3 spans 16 amino acids, including both terminal residues. Germline V gene lookup returns CDR1 SNHLY and CDR2 FYNNEI. Here the CDR3 reads CASSGAGGANTKALFG.

Comment on this clonotype: A read error may account for a junction end that differs from germline. The J gene is TRBJ2-3, the V gene TRBV7-3, with D possibly TRBD1 on 6 matching bases. Germline V gives CDR1 SGHTA, CDR2 FQGTGA. This CDR3 region has 14 residues. CDR3: CASSRQADAVAHCF. CDR3 DNA: TGTGCCAGCTCAAGACAGGCCGACGCCGTTGCACACTGTTTT.

The CDR3 spells CASRMTGASSGNTIYF. DNA of the CDR3: TGTGCCAGTAGGATGACAGGGGCAAGCTCTGGAAACACCATATATTTT. The V call is TRBV19, the J call TRBJ1-3; 8 bases fit TRBD1. The germline V gene encodes CDR1 LNHDA and CDR2 SQIVND (reference sequence). The CDR3 extends over 16 amino acids. Losses at the gene ends were 6 bases for V and 0 bases for J; bases not matched to a gene: 7.

About this clonotype: At one end, the junction sequence differs from germline, possibly due to a read error. The V and J genes are TRBV9 and TRBJ1-2, with D possibly TRBD1 on 6 matching bases. Germline values: CDR1 SGDLS, CDR2 YYNGEE. The CDR3 is 13 amino acids. The CDR3 here is CASGEAGDIQYLF. CDR3 sequence (DNA): TGTGCCAGCGGAGAAGCTGGGGACATTCAGTACTTATTC.

The chain joins TRBV13 to TRBJ2-1; D might be TRBD1 or TRBD2, each matching 6 bases. This CDR3 spans 14 amino acids. Germline V gene data show CDR1 as PRHDT and CDR2 as FYEKMQ (reference sequence). The V gene lost 5 bases and the J gene lost 7 bases, with 15 bases spanning the gap. The CDR3, as DNA: TGTGCCAGCAGCCATCTCCCGGGGGCGAATGAGCAGTTCTTC. Amino acid sequence: CASSHLPGANEQFF.

The chain is built from TRBV2 and TRBJ2-3, with D maybe TRBD1 (6 bases). This CDR3 spans 15 amino acids. V lost 8 bases to trimming and J lost 11 bases, with 26 bases between them. The germline V gene encodes CDR1 SNHLY and CDR2 FYNNEI. The CDR3 bases are TGTGCCAGCGGGGTAGGGGGAACGGGCACACATAAGCAGTATTTT. It translates to CASGVGGTGTHKQYF.

This clonotype was observed a single time. The CDR3 reads CASSLNPTRTGGNEQFF. CDR3 DNA sequence: TGTGCCAGCAGCTTAAATCCCACAAGGACAGGAGGGAATGAGCAGTTCTTC. V is TRBV11-2 and J is TRBJ2-1, with D maybe TRBD1 (7 bases). Deletions cut 2 bases from V and 7 bases from J, with 21 bases between. The germline CDR1 and CDR2 sequences are SGHAT and FQNNGV. CDR3 length: 17 amino acids.

In the case of this clonotype: The germline gene is not matched at one end of the junction; a read error may be the cause. V and J are TRBV19 and TRBJ2-3; D not certain. This CDR3 spans 14 amino acids. The germline CDR1 and CDR2 sequences are LNHDA and SQIVND (reference sequence). CDR3 amino acids: CASSIARGADNEQF. The CDR3 DNA sequence: TGTGCCAGTAGTATAGCTAGAGGAGCCGACAATGAGCAGTTC.

As for this clonotype: This is likely a read error, given that the CDR3 carries no conserved phenylalanine or tryptophan at its end. The DNA is omitted, as the CDR3 cannot be located on it reliably, and the CDR3 follows TCRdb's listing. The chain combines TRBV7-9 with TRBJ1-2. The CDR3 has 13 residues if both end residues are counted. In germline, CDR1 is SEHNR, CDR2 FQNEAQ (reference sequence). This CDR3 reads CASSLDRIDPSTL.

This chain uses TRBV5-1 with TRBJ1-6, with D uncertain. The CDR3 has 14 residues. Trimming shortened V by 1 base and J by 11 bases, and 13 bases separated the two germline ends. In germline, CDR1 is SGHRS, CDR2 YFSETQ. CDR3 region: CASSLSPGDTPLHF. CDR3 bases: TGCGCCAGCAGCTTGAGCCCGGGAGATACACCCCTCCACTTT.

This clonotype has only a few counts. The rearrangement uses TRBV24-1 and TRBJ2-2; a weak D match, TRBD1 (6 bases). This CDR3 contains 13 residues. Between the trimmed V and J ends, which lost 12 bases and 12 bases, there was a span of 22 bases. Germline V CDR1 and CDR2: KGHDR, SFDVKD. DNA for the CDR3: TGTGCCGCCTTGGCAGGGGACACCGGAAAGCTGTTTTTT. Translating it yields CAALAGDTGKLFF.

The chain couples TRBV7-8 to TRBJ2-3, with D perhaps TRBD1 or TRBD2 (7 bases each). Germline V gene sequence: CDR1 SGHVS, CDR2 FQNEAQ. This CDR3 contains 16 residues. V lost 5 bases to trimming and J lost 4 bases, with 19 bases between them. CDR3 loop: CASSQVPAGTADTQYF. For the CDR3, the DNA is TGTGCCAGCAGCCAAGTTCCAGCGGGGACAGCAGATACGCAGTATTTT.

In the case of this clonotype: At one end the junction does not follow the germline gene, possibly because of a read error. The gene calls are TRBV5-4 and TRBJ2-1, with D perhaps TRBD2 (6 bases). Germline V lookup: CDR1 SGHNT, CDR2 YYREEE (reference sequence). The CDR3 has 13 amino acids. The CDR3 sequence is CASSLEAEGSLSF. The CDR3 DNA sequence: TGTGCCAGCAGCTTGGAGGCGGAGGGAAGTCTGTCCTTC. The full variable domain, rest sourced from reference TRBV5-4 and TRBJ2-1, is ETGVTQSPTHLIKTRGQQVTLRCSSQSGHNTVSWYQQALGQGPQFIFQYYREEENGRGNFPPRFSGLQFPNYSSELNVNALELDDSALYLCASSLEAEGSLSFGPGTRLTVL.

The chain recombines TRBV7-3 with TRBJ2-5; TRBD2 aligns across 10 bases. Looked up from germline, CDR1 is SGHTA and CDR2 is FQGTGA. The ends lost 11 bases at V and 8 bases at J; junction bases unmatched: 8. The length of the CDR3 is 12 residues. The CDR3 region is CAVSGGAVTQYF. The DNA of the CDR3 is TGTGCCGTCAGCGGGGGGGCGGTAACCCAGTACTTC.

CDR3 region: CASSLGVNSPLHF. The CDR3 nucleotides are TGTGCCAGCAGTTTGGGGGTTAATTCACCCCTCCACTTT. The V and J genes are TRBV27 and TRBJ1-6, with D maybe TRBD1 (5 bases). The length of the CDR3 is 13 residues. The V gene's germline CDR1 is MNHEY and CDR2 SMNVEV (reference sequence). Between the trimmed V and J ends, which lost 3 bases and 6 bases, there was a span of 6 bases.

The sample holds many counts of this clonotype. A much larger clonotype is one base distant, so this may be a read error. The chain is built from TRBV9 and TRBJ2-7; 7 positions match TRBD2. The CDR3 sequence is 14 residues long. The germline V gene has CDR1 SGDLS and CDR2 YYNGEE. V lost 0 bases and J lost 3; bases outside the gene matches: 3. The chain's CDR3 is CASSVGGDYYEQYF. CDR3 nucleotide sequence: TGTGCCAGCAGCGTAGGCGGGGACTACTACGAGCAGTACTTC.